This T cell receptor (beta chain) is drawn from a study of radiation and T cells in renal cell carcinoma. Notes on the study in general: Irradiated tumors held more dominant CDR3 motifs than control tumors. Only small tumor regions of around 1.1 g were sampled.

Germline assignment: CDR1 MNHEY and CDR2 SMNVEV (reference sequence). The CDR3 covers 18 residues. Trimming removed 2 bases at V and 0 bases at J, with 14 bases between. This table comes from immunoSEQ multiplex PCR, and its TCRdb copy is limited to in-frame clones, with some not included. The sample includes approximately 21,000 clones, 45% to 70% of them seen just once. The treatment: treatment-naive control, cytoreductive nephrectomy. Controls were unirradiated tumors from treatment-naive cytoreductive nephrectomy patients. This clone showed up just a few times. What it binds is not known. The source is a human donor with renal cell carcinoma. This sample comprised tumor tissue, obtained from a patient whose treatment was nephrectomy without radiotherapy. J is TRBJ1-6 and V is TRBV27; D may be TRBD1 (5 bases). CDR3: CASSLGAPTSSYNSPLHF. The CDR3, as DNA: TGTGCCAGCAGTTTAGGGGCCCCGACCTCCTCCTATAATTCACCCCTCCACTTT.